These T cell receptor beta chains were read from a single sample in a study of blood T cell repertoires in COVID-19. Clones were sequenced by immunoSEQ multiplex PCR, and TCRdb holds only the in-frame ones, with some missing. The top ten clones hold 1% to 1.5% of a sample with about 110,000 clones, 80% to 95% of them seen once. The sequenced sample was peripheral blood. The origin of the receptors is a woman in her thirties with acute or convalescent COVID-19. The CDR3 runs from the conserved cysteine through the conserved F or W. The order of the fields is D gene, clone size, V gene, J gene, CDR3 length, CDR3 protein, CDR3 DNA. The D gene is left open where the match is weak. A clone size is listed for some rows: how often the clone was seen (once, few, many), or a class if it is expanded.

>TRBD1|-|TRBV7-2|TRBJ2-1|14
CASSGDRGNNEQFF
TGTGCCAGCAGTGGGGACAGGGGTAACAATGAGCAGTTCTTC
>TRBD1|-|TRBV5-1|TRBJ2-7|13
CASSSPDRDEQYF
TGCGCCAGCAGCTCCCCCGACAGGGACGAGCAGTACTTC
>TRBD1|-|TRBV28|TRBJ1-5|16
CASSSPAGGSGQPQHF
TGTGCCAGCAGTTCCCCGGCAGGGGGCTCCGGTCAGCCCCAGCATTTT
>TRBD2|-|TRBV3-1/TRBV3-2|TRBJ2-5|18
CASSHWAGTSAPKETQYF
TGTGCCAGCAGCCACTGGGCGGGGACTAGCGCGCCAAAGGAGACCCAGTACTTC
>TRBD1|-|TRBV25-1|TRBJ1-2|13
CASSTRQGYGYTF
TGTGCCAGCAGTACCCGACAGGGATATGGCTACACCTTC
>-|-|TRBV6-2/TRBV6-3|TRBJ1-5|14
CASSYTSSNQPQHF
TGTGCCAGCAGTTACACTTCGAGCAATCAGCCCCAGCATTTT
>TRBD1|-|TRBV3-1/TRBV3-2|TRBJ1-4|14
CASSPTGGDEKLFF
TGTGCCAGCAGCCCGACAGGGGGAGATGAAAAACTGTTTTTT
>TRBD2|-|TRBV28|TRBJ2-5|17
CASIPGLAGEGGETQYF
TGTGCCAGCATTCCTGGACTAGCGGGAGAGGGGGGAGAGACCCAGTACTTC
>TRBD1|-|TRBV12-5|TRBJ1-5|15
CASGLAGTGGLPQHF
TGTGCTAGTGGTTTGGCCGGGACAGGGGGTTTACCCCAGCATTTT
>-|few|TRBV19|TRBJ1-6|15
CASSWEGSPKAPLHF
TGTGCCAGTAGTTGGGAGGGTTCTCCAAAAGCACCCCTCCACTTT
>TRBD2|-|TRBV27|TRBJ2-7|16
CASSNLLAGGPGEQYF
TGTGCCAGCAGTAACTTACTAGCGGGAGGGCCTGGCGAGCAGTACTTC
>TRBD1|-|TRBV9|TRBJ1-2|16
CASSARGTGFNYGYTF
TGTGCCAGCAGCGCTAGGGGGACAGGGTTTAACTATGGCTACACCTTC
>-|-|TRBV27|TRBJ2-1|16
CASSFRAGVKYNEQFF
TGTGCCAGCAGTTTTCGGGCAGGGGTTAAGTACAATGAGCAGTTCTTC
>-|-|TRBV28|TRBJ1-1|14
CASTPAGQGREAFF
TGTGCCAGCACTCCCGCCGGGCAGGGCCGTGAAGCTTTCTTT
>TRBD1|-|TRBV7-8|TRBJ1-5|15
CASSLLAGGNQPQHF
TGTGCCAGCAGCTTACTTGCAGGGGGGAATCAGCCCCAGCATTTT
>-|-|TRBV4-2|TRBJ1-1|16
CASSQDLQGRGTEAFF
TGTGCCAGCAGCCAAGACTTACAGGGCCGGGGCACTGAAGCTTTCTTT
>TRBD1|-|TRBV6-5|TRBJ2-7|15
CASSQGQVATYEQYF
TGTGCCAGCAGCCAGGGACAGGTCGCCACCTACGAGCAGTACTTC
>-|-|TRBV6-5|TRBJ2-1|12
CASRPGLAEQFF
TGTGCCAGCAGACCAGGACTTGCCGAGCAGTTCTTC
>-|-|TRBV5-6|TRBJ1-4|16
CASKVSGMRGNEKLFF
TGTGCCAGCAAAGTGTCGGGGATGCGGGGTAATGAAAAACTGTTTTTT
>TRBD1|-|TRBV19|TRBJ2-7|17
CASSRHNRGSLNYEQYF
TGTGCCAGTAGCCGACATAACAGGGGATCCTTAAACTACGAGCAGTACTTC
>TRBD2|many|TRBV18|TRBJ2-1|16
CASSTKAGSLSNEQFF
TGTGCCAGCTCAACCAAAGCGGGATCCCTTTCCAATGAGCAGTTCTTC
>-|-|TRBV7-8|TRBJ1-6|15
CASSLEGGRKSPLHF
TGTGCCAGCAGCTTAGAGGGGGGGAGGAAGTCACCCCTCCACTTT
>TRBD1|-|TRBV5-6|TRBJ1-4|17
CASSLGLGQGAIEKLFF
TGTGCCAGCAGCTTGGGTTTAGGACAGGGGGCGATAGAAAAACTGTTTTTT
>-|-|TRBV27|TRBJ1-1|14
CASSSQGTNTEAFF
TGTGCCAGCAGTTCACAGGGAACTAACACTGAAGCTTTCTTT
>-|few|TRBV3-1/TRBV3-2|TRBJ1-3|20
CASSQDLIVGTRTAGNTIYF
TGTGCCAGCAGCCAAGATTTAATTGTCGGGACTAGGACAGCTGGAAACACCATATATTTT
>TRBD1|-|TRBV7-2|TRBJ2-7|15
CASSLGMGRGLEQYF
TGTGCCAGCAGCTTGGGCATGGGCAGGGGGCTCGAGCAGTACTTC
>TRBD2|-|TRBV6-2/TRBV6-3|TRBJ2-7|13
CASSYGDYYEQYF
TGTGCCAGCAGTTATGGGGACTACTACGAGCAGTACTTC
>TRBD1|-|TRBV12-3/TRBV12-4|TRBJ1-1|11
CASRQGIEAFF
TGTGCCAGTAGACAGGGGATTGAAGCTTTCTTT
>-|few|TRBV7-9|TRBJ2-5|12
CASSLARETQYF
TGTGCCAGCAGCTTAGCGCGTGAGACCCAGTACTTC
>-|-|TRBV10-3|TRBJ1-6|14
CATMTGAGNSPLHF
TGTGCCACCATGACAGGAGCGGGGAATTCACCCCTCCACTTT
>-|once|TRBV28|TRBJ1-3|14
CASSWDTPGNTIYF
TGTGCCAGCAGTTGGGACACCCCTGGAAACACCATATATTTT
>-|-|TRBV6-4|TRBJ2-1|15
CASSGSAGAWGEQFF
TGTGCCAGCAGTGGGTCGGCGGGGGCTTGGGGAGAGCAGTTCTTC
>-|-|TRBV9|TRBJ2-1|15
CASSVEDSLYNEQFF
TGTGCCAGCAGCGTAGAGGACAGCCTCTACAATGAGCAGTTCTTC
>-|-|TRBV10-3|TRBJ1-2|11
CAIRTGSGYTF
TGTGCCATCAGAACAGGGAGTGGGTACACCTTC
>-|-|TRBV30|TRBJ2-7|11
CAWSHQGEQYF
TGTGCCTGGAGTCACCAGGGCGAGCAGTACTTC
>TRBD1|-|TRBV7-8|TRBJ2-1|15
CASSVRDSSYNEQFF
TGTGCCAGCAGCGTCCGGGACAGCTCCTACAATGAGCAGTTCTTC
>-|-|TRBV10-3|TRBJ2-3|13
CAINWQGTDTQYF
TGTGCCATCAATTGGCAGGGCACAGATACGCAGTATTTT
>TRBD2|-|TRBV4-3|TRBJ2-3|15
CASSPLSGETDTQYF
TGCGCCAGCAGCCCGCTTAGCGGGGAGACAGATACGCAGTATTTT
>TRBD2|-|TRBV15|TRBJ2-1|17
CATSRDPAGGGWNEQFF
TGTGCCACCAGCAGAGATCCAGCGGGAGGAGGTTGGAATGAGCAGTTCTTC
>-|-|TRBV27|TRBJ1-5|14
CASSPYDQRQPQHF
TGTGCCAGCAGCCCCTACGATCAGCGGCAGCCCCAGCATTTT
>TRBD1|-|TRBV6-5|TRBJ2-7|15
CASSLGQGLNYEQYF
TGTGCCAGCAGCCTGGGACAGGGCTTAAACTACGAGCAGTACTTC
>-|-|TRBV19|TRBJ1-5|16
CASSPPGGGGNQPQHF
TGTGCCAGTAGTCCCCCCGGGGGGGGCGGGAATCAGCCCCAGCATTTT
>TRBD1|once|TRBV23-1|TRBJ2-3|14
CASSNRDSTDTQYF
TGCGCCAGCAGTAACCGGGACAGTACAGATACGCAGTATTTT
>TRBD2|-|TRBV7-9|TRBJ2-1|16
CASSPPGTSGFNEQFF
TGTGCCAGCAGCCCCCCCGGGACTAGCGGGTTCAATGAGCAGTTCTTC
>-|-|TRBV19|TRBJ1-2|21
CASSIDRGVGTDRQIGYGYTF
TGTGCCAGTAGTATAGATCGCGGCGTGGGTACCGATAGACAGATCGGCTATGGCTACACCTTC